One sample yielded the 17 T cell receptor beta chains listed below, sequenced in a study of blood T cell repertoires in COVID-19. Assay used: immunoSEQ multiplex PCR; TCRdb lists only in-frame clones, some missing. The sample holds tens of thousands of clones, roughly 85% seen once. Specimen: peripheral blood. Receptor source: a human donor in a cohort sampled during active COVID-19.

The count of this clone is one. CDR3 coding DNA: TGTGCCATCAGTGAGTCGACTCCCATTTCACCCCTCCACTTT. This sequence encodes CAISESTPISPLHF. The J gene is TRBJ1-6, the V gene TRBV10-3; D remains ambiguous. This CDR3 is 14 amino acids long. V shed 0 bases and J shed 9 bases, with 9 bases lying between them. Germline V CDR1 and CDR2: ENHRY, SYGVKD.

The chain employs TRBV30 and TRBJ1-5, with 8 nucleotides matching TRBD1. In germline, CDR1 is GTSNPN, CDR2 SVGIG (reference sequence). V was pared by 4 bases and J by 4 bases, with 6 bases of the junction left unmatched. The CDR3 contains 14 residues. The CDR3 spells CAWNGQGPNQPQHF. The CDR3 DNA sequence: TGTGCCTGGAATGGACAGGGCCCTAATCAGCCCCAGCATTTT.

In the case of this clone: The sample contains more than one DNA sequence encoding this CDR3. The rearrangement links TRBV9 to TRBJ2-3; 10 bases line up with TRBD2. The germline CDR1 and CDR2 sequences are SGDLS and YYNGEE. The CDR3 has 16 residues. The ends lost 0 bases at V and 1 base at J; junction bases unmatched: 2. CDR3 sequence: CASSVGLAGGTDTQYF. In DNA form, the CDR3 reads TGTGCCAGCAGCGTAGGGCTAGCGGGGGGCACAGATACGCAGTATTTT. The variable domain in full, with the rest retrieved from reference TRBV9 and TRBJ2-3, is DSGVTQTPKHLITATGQRVTLRCSPRSGDLSVYWYQQSLDQGLQFLIQYYNGEERAKGNILERFSAQQFPDLHSELNLSSLELGDSALYFCASSVGLAGGTDTQYFGPGTRLTVL.

J is TRBJ1-4 and V is TRBV7-9; D uncertain. CDR3 length: 12 residues. CDR1 and CDR2 from the germline V gene are SEHNR and FQNEAQ (reference sequence). V was trimmed by 5 bases and J by 8 bases, leaving 9 bases between them. DNA for the CDR3: TGTGCCAGCAGCGCCCGAACAGAAAAACTGTTTTTT. Residues: CASSARTEKLFF.

The rearrangement links TRBV14 to TRBJ2-3; 7 bases line up with TRBD2. The CDR3 spans 16 residues. Germline CDR1 and CDR2: SGHDN and FVKESK. The J segment lost 4 bases and the V segment lost 2 bases, leaving 9 bases of the junction unmatched. Written as DNA, the CDR3 is TGTGCCAGCAGCCAATCTGGAGCGGGGTGGTCAGATACGCAGTATTTT. This gives the protein CASSQSGAGWSDTQYF.

This clone was picked up a small number of times. CDR3 region: CACHPGQGAEKLFF. CDR3 DNA: TGTGCCTGTCATCCGGGACAGGGGGCGGAAAAACTGTTTTTT. The chain combines TRBV30 with TRBJ1-4, with TRBD1 matching 12 bases. The CDR3 length is 14 residues. CDR1 is GTSNPN, CDR2 SVGIG, per germline (reference sequence). The V and J ends lost 6 bases and 8 bases, in that order; junction bases with no gene match: 7.

The chain joins TRBV6-2 or TRBV6-3 to TRBJ2-2, with 7 bases matching TRBD1. CDR1 MNHEY and CDR2 SVGEGT come from the germline V gene. CDR3 size: 14 residues. V dropped 6 bases and J dropped 4; count of bases not matched to a gene: 5. CDR3 in amino acids: CASSRTGATGELFF. In DNA, the CDR3 is TGTGCCAGCAGCCGAACAGGGGCCACCGGGGAGCTGTTTTTT.

The chain combines TRBV28 with TRBJ1-1; 7 bases fit TRBD1. CDR1 is MDHEN and CDR2 is SYDVKM in the germline V gene. V was pared by 4 bases and J by 4 bases, with 3 bases of the junction left unmatched. The CDR3 spans 13 residues. CDR3 residues: CASSSGQRTEAFF. The CDR3 region has the DNA TGTGCCAGCAGTTCGGGACAGCGCACTGAAGCTTTCTTT.

The rearrangement joins TRBV7-9 to TRBJ1-5; 7 positions agree with TRBD1. The germline V gene has CDR1 SEHNR and CDR2 FQNEAQ (reference sequence). Trimming at V came to 6 bases and at J to 3 bases, leaving 5 bases not matched to a gene. The CDR3 runs 14 residues. The CDR3 DNA is TGTGCCAGCAGTTTGGGACAGAACAATCAGCCCCAGCATTTT. This gives the protein CASSLGQNNQPQHF.

V and J are TRBV7-8 and TRBJ2-1, with a possible D match to TRBD2 (7 bases). The length of the CDR3 is 13 residues. Trimming took 4 bases from V and 9 from J, leaving 13 bases between them. The germline CDR1 and CDR2 sequences are SGHVS and FQNEAQ. This chain's CDR3 is CASSSNREGEQFF. CDR3 nucleotides: TGTGCCAGCAGCTCGAACAGGGAGGGTGAGCAGTTCTTC.

The chain recombines TRBV11-1 with TRBJ2-5; maybe TRBD1 (6 bases). Trimming removed 0 bases at V and 8 bases at J, with 16 bases between. From germline, CDR1 is SGHAT and CDR2 FQDESV (reference sequence). This CDR3 spans 15 amino acids. The CDR3 sequence: CASSLAPKEGETQYF. CDR3 coding DNA: TGTGCCAGCAGCTTAGCGCCTAAAGAGGGGGAAACCCAGTACTTC. Full variable domain (outside the CDR3, taken from reference TRBV11-1 and TRBJ2-5): EAEVAQSPRYKITEKSQAVAFWCDPISGHATLYWYRQILGQGPELLVQFQDESVVDDSQLPKDRFSAERLKGVDSTLKIQPAELGDSAMYLCASSLAPKEGETQYFGPGTRLLVL.

The V gene is TRBV6-5, the J gene TRBJ1-6, with D possibly being TRBD1 (5 bases). This CDR3 spans 16 amino acids. Germline V CDR1 and CDR2: MNHEY, SVGAGI. The germline V and J ends were trimmed by 2 bases and 9 bases, with 17 bases remaining between them. CDR3 in amino acids: CASSYGGTDNVSPLHF. The CDR3 DNA follows: TGTGCCAGCAGTTACGGAGGGACGGACAACGTTTCACCCCTCCACTTT.

The V gene is TRBV6-1, the J gene TRBJ2-7; the match to TRBD1 covers 10 bases. Unmatched junction bases numbered 9, after V lost 4 bases and J lost 0 bases. The CDR3 covers 17 residues. Germline lookup yields CDR1 MNHNS and CDR2 SASEGT. CDR3 sequence reads: CASSGRQGAQSSYEQYF. In nucleotides, the CDR3 is TGTGCCAGCAGTGGAAGACAGGGGGCACAGAGCTCCTACGAGCAGTACTTC.

The V and J genes are TRBV19 and TRBJ2-5; no clear D gene. In germline, CDR1 is LNHDA, CDR2 SQIVND (reference sequence). Trimming took 5 bases from V and 2 from J, leaving 9 bases between them. CDR3 size: 13 residues. CDR3 loop: CASSLGKQETQYF. In DNA form, the CDR3 reads TGTGCCAGTAGTTTGGGCAAACAAGAGACCCAGTACTTC. The full variable domain, in which reference TRBV19 and TRBJ2-5 provide the parts outside the CDR3, is DGGITQSPKYLFRKEGQNVTLSCEQNLNHDAMYWYRQDPGQGLRLIYYSQIVNDFQKGDIAEGYSVSREKKESFPLTVTSAQKNPTAFYLCASSLGKQETQYFGPGTRLLVL.

The CDR3 bases are TGTGCCAGCAGCTTAGGTTTGCAGGGGGTGAACACTGAAGCTTTCTTT. It codes for CASSLGLQGVNTEAFF. The chain joins TRBV7-2 to TRBJ1-1; TRBD1 matches 7 bases. Trimming cost V 1 base and J 0 bases; bases outside gene matches: 5. The CDR3 spans 16 residues. Germline V gives CDR1 SGHTA, CDR2 FQGNSA. Using reference TRBV7-2 and TRBJ1-1 for the parts outside the CDR3, the full variable domain is GAGVSQSPSNKVTEKGKDVELRCDPISGHTALYWYRQSLGQGLEFLIYFQGNSAPDKSGLPSDRFSAERTGGSVSTLTIQRTQQEDSAVYLCASSLGLQGVNTEAFFGQGTRLTVV.

V is TRBV18 and J is TRBJ1-1; 9 nucleotides line up with TRBD1. Germline CDR1 KGHSH, CDR2 LQKENI. V was clipped by 2 bases and J by 1 base; unmatched bases: 2. The CDR3 sequence is 15 residues long. The CDR3 nucleotides are TGTGCCAGCTCACCAGGGACAGGGAGGAACACTGAAGCTTTCTTT. It specifies CASSPGTGRNTEAFF.

V usage is TRBV3-1 (or the pseudogene TRBV3-2) and J usage is TRBJ2-5, with TRBD1 identical over 8 bases. Trimming removed 1 base from V and 1 base from J; junction bases left unmatched: 2. The CDR3 is 15 residues long. Germline loops: CDR1 LGHDT, CDR2 YNNKEL (reference sequence). CDR3 region: CASSQGTGPQETQYF. In nucleotides, the CDR3 is TGTGCCAGCAGCCAAGGGACAGGGCCCCAAGAGACCCAGTACTTC.